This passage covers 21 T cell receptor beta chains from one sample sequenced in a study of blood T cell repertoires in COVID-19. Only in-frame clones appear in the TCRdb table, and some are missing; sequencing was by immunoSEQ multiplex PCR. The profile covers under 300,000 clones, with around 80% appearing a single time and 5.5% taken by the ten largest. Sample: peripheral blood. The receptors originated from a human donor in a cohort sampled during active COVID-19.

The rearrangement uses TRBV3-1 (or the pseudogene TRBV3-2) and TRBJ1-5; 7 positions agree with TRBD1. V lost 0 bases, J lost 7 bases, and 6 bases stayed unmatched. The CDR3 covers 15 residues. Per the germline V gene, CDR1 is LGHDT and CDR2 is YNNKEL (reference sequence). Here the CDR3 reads CASSQDRAGGQPQHF. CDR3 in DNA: TGTGCCAGCAGCCAAGATCGGGCAGGGGGGCAGCCCCAGCATTTT.

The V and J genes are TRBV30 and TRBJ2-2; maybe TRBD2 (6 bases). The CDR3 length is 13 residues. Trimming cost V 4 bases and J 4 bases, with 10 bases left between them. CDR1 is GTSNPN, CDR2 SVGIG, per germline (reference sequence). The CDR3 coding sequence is TGTGCCTGGACTTTGGGGGGCACCGGGGAGCTGTTTTTT. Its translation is CAWTLGGTGELFF.

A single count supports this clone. The CDR3 nucleotides read TGTGCCAGTAGTCCTCGCTACAATGAGCAGTTCTTC. Amino acid sequence: CASSPRYNEQFF. This rearrangement joins TRBV19 to TRBJ2-1; D ambiguous. The CDR3 runs to 12 residues. Trimming cost V 5 bases and J 3 bases, with 5 bases left between them. Germline V CDR1 and CDR2: LNHDA, SQIVND (reference sequence).

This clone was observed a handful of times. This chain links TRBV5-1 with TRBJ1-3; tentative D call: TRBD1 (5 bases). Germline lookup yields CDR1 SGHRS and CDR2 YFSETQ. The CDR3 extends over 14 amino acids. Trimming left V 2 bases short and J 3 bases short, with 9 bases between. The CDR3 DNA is TGCGCCAGCAGCTTTAGGCAGGGTGGAAACACCATATATTTT. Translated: CASSFRQGGNTIYF.

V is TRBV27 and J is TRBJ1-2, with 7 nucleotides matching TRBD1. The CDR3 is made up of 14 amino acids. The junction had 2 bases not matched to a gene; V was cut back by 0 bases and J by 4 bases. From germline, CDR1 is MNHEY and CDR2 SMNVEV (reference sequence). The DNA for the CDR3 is TGTGCCAGCAGTTTATCAGACAGGGCCTATGGCTACACCTTC. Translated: CASSLSDRAYGYTF.

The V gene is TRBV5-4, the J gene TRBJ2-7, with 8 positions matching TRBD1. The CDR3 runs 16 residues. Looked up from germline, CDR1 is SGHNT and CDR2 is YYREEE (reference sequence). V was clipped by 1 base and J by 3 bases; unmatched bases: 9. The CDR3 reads CASSLMGQGAFYEQYF. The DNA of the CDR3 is TGTGCCAGCAGCTTGATGGGTCAGGGGGCCTTCTACGAGCAGTACTTC.

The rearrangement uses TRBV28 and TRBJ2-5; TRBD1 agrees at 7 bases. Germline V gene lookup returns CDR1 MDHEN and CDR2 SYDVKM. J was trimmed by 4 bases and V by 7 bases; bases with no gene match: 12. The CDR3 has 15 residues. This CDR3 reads CASKSRDSLAETQYF. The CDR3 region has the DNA TGTGCCAGCAAGTCCAGGGACAGCTTAGCAGAGACCCAGTACTTC.

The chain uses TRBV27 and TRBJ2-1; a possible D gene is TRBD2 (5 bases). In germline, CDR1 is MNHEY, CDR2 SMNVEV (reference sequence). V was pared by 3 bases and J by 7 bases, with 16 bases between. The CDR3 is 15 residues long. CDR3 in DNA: TGTGCCAGCAGTTTGCCAAATCGCCCGGGAAATGAGCAGTTCTTC. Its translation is CASSLPNRPGNEQFF.

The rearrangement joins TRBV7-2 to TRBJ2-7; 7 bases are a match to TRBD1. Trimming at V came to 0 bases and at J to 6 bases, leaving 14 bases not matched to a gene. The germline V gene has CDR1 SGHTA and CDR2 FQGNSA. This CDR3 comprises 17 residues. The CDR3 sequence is CASSLAYTRQGKAEQYF. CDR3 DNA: TGTGCCAGCAGCTTAGCGTACACGAGACAGGGAAAGGCCGAGCAGTACTTC. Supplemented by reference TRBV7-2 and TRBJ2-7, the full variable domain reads GAGVSQSPSNKVTEKGKDVELRCDPISGHTALYWYRQSLGQGLEFLIYFQGNSAPDKSGLPSDRFSAERTGGSVSTLTIQRTQQEDSAVYLCASSLAYTRQGKAEQYFGPGTRLTVT.

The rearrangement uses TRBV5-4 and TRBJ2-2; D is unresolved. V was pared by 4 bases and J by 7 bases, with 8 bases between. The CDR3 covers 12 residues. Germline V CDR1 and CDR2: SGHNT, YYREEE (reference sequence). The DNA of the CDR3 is TGTGCCAGCAGCCCACCAGGCGGGGAGCTGTTTTTT. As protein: CASSPPGGELFF.

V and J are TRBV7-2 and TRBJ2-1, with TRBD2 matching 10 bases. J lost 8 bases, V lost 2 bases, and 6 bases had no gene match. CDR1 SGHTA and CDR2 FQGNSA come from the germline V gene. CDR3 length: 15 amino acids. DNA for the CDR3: TGTGCCAGCAGCTTATCTAGCGGGAGAACGTATGAGCAGTTCTTC. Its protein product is CASSLSSGRTYEQFF. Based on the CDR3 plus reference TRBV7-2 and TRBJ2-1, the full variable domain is GAGVSQSPSNKVTEKGKDVELRCDPISGHTALYWYRQSLGQGLEFLIYFQGNSAPDKSGLPSDRFSAERTGGSVSTLTIQRTQQEDSAVYLCASSLSSGRTYEQFFGPGTRLTVL.

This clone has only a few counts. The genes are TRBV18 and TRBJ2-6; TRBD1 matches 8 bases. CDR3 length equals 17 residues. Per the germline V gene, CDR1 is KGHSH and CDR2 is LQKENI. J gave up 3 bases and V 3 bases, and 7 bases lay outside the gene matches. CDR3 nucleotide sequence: TGTGCCAGCTCACCCAGGACAGGGAAGATTGGGGCCAACGTCCTGACTTTC. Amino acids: CASSPRTGKIGANVLTF. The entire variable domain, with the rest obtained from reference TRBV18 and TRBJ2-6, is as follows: NAGVMQNPRHLVRRRGQEARLRCSPMKGHSHVYWYRQLPEEGLKFMVYLQKENIIDESGMPKERFSAEFPKEGPSILRIQQVVRGDSAAYFCASSPRTGKIGANVLTFGAGSRLTVL.

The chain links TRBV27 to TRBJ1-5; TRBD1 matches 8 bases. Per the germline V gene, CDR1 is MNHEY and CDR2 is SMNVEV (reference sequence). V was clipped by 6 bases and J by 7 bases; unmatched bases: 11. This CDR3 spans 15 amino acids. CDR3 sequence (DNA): TGTGCCAGCAGGGCATCCCAGGGGGCAGGGCAGCCCCAGCATTTT. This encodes CASRASQGAGQPQHF.

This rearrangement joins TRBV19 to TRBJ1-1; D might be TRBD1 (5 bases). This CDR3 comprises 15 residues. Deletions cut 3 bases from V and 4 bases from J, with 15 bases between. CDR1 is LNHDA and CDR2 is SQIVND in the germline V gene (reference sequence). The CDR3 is CASSIWRAGGTEAFF. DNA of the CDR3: TGTGCCAGTAGTATTTGGAGGGCTGGGGGCACTGAAGCTTTCTTT. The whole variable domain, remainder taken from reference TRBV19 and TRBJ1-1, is DGGITQSPKYLFRKEGQNVTLSCEQNLNHDAMYWYRQDPGQGLRLIYYSQIVNDFQKGDIAEGYSVSREKKESFPLTVTSAQKNPTAFYLCASSIWRAGGTEAFFGQGTRLTVV.

The CDR3 DNA follows: TGTGCCAGCAGTCCAACTAGCGGGAGCTTGGATACGCAGTATTTT. Amino acid sequence: CASSPTSGSLDTQYF. The rearrangement links TRBV28 to TRBJ2-3; 11 bases fit TRBD2. Germline V lookup: CDR1 MDHEN, CDR2 SYDVKM. The CDR3 has 15 amino acids. With V trimmed by 5 bases and J by 6 bases, 7 bases remained unmatched.

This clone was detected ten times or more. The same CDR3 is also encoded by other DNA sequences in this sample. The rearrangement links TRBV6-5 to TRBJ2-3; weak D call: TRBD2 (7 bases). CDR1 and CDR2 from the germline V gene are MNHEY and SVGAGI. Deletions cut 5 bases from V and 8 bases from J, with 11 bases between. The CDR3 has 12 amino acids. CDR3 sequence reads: CASSQRGATQYF. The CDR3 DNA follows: TGTGCCAGCAGTCAACGGGGGGCTACGCAGTATTTT.

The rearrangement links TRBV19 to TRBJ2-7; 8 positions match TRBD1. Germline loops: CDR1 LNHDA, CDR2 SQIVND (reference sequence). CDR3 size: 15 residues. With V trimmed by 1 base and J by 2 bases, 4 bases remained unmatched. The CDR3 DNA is TGTGCCAGTAGTATAGCCGGACAGGGTGCCTACGAGCAGTACTTC. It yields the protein CASSIAGQGAYEQYF.

CDR3 loop: CASSSTSGGFWETQYF. CDR3 sequence (DNA): TGTGCCAGCAGTTCAACTAGCGGGGGTTTTTGGGAGACCCAGTACTTC. V is TRBV6-5 and J is TRBJ2-5; 11 positions match TRBD2. The CDR3 consists of 16 residues. V lost 4 bases and J lost 5; bases outside the gene matches: 9. Germline CDR1 and CDR2: MNHEY and SVGAGI.

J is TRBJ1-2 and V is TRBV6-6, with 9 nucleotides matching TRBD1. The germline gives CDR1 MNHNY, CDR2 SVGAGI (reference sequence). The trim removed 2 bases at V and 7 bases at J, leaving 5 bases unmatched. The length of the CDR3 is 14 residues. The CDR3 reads CASSYEGQGGGYTF. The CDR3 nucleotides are TGTGCCAGCAGTTACGAGGGACAGGGAGGTGGCTACACCTTC.

This CDR3 reads CASSPGQGEGYGYTF. The CDR3 DNA reads TGTGCCAGCTCACCGGGACAGGGCGAAGGCTATGGCTACACCTTC. This sequence joins TRBV18 and TRBJ1-2; the match to TRBD1 covers 9 bases. This CDR3 is built from 15 residues. V was clipped by 3 bases and J by 4 bases; unmatched bases: 6. CDR1 KGHSH and CDR2 LQKENI come from the germline V gene.

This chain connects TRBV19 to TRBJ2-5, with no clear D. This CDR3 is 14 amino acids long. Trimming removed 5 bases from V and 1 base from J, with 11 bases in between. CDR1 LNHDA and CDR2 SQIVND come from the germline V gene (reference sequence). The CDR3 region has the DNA TGTGCCAGTAGTTCTCAGACATTCCAAGAGACCCAGTACTTC. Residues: CASSSQTFQETQYF. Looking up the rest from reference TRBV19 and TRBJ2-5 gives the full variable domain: DGGITQSPKYLFRKEGQNVTLSCEQNLNHDAMYWYRQDPGQGLRLIYYSQIVNDFQKGDIAEGYSVSREKKESFPLTVTSAQKNPTAFYLCASSSQTFQETQYFGPGTRLLVL.